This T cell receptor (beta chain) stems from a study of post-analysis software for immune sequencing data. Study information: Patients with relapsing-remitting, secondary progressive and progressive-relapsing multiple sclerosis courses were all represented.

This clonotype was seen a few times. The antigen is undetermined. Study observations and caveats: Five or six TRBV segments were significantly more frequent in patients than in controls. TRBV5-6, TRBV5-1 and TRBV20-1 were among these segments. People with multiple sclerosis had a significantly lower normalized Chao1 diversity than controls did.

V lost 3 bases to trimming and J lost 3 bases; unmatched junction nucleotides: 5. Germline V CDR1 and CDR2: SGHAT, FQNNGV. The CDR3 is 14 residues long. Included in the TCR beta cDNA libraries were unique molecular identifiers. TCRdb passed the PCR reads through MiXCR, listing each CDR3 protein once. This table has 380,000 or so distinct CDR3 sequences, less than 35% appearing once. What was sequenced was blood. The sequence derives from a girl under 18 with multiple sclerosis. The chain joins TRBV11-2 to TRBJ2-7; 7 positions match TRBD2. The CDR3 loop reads CASSFVTGGYEQYF. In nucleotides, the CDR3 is TGTGCCAGCAGCTTCGTAACGGGGGGCTACGAGCAGTACTTC.